This T cell receptor (beta chain) originates from a study of blood T cell repertoires in COVID-19. Turning to the study itself: Some COVID-19 samples were acute and others convalescent; all came from the United States, Italy and Spain. PBMCs, B-cell-depleted T cells, or T cells provided the cDNA or gDNA that made up the material.

The CDR3 length is 17 residues. The V gene's germline CDR1 is KGHSH and CDR2 LQKENI. V was pared by 2 bases and J by 2 bases, with 13 bases between. Authors' methods: Estimation of nucleated cell counts was performed using reference gene primer amplification. Data came from immunoSEQ multiplex PCR; TCRdb stores just in-frame clones and leaves some out. V and J calls and clone size come straight from that table; D and trimming were deduced from the DNA. The sample gives about 160,000 clones, about 74% of which show up once; around 8.1% is in the top ten. The receptor was derived from a man aged 55-75 years with acute or convalescent COVID-19. Sequenced: peripheral blood. The rearrangement uses TRBV18 and TRBJ2-6; D unclear. CDR3 DNA sequence: TGTGCCAGCTCACCAGTTCCGAGTAACCCTGGGGCCAACGTCCTGACTTTC. Translating gives CASSPVPSNPGANVLTF.